The rows below give T cell receptor beta chains drawn from one sample of a study of T cell repertoires in ileal Crohn's disease. Sequencing used immunoSEQ multiplex PCR; TCRdb keeps in-frame clones, though not all of them. The sample has about 3,600 clones; around 82% are singletons. The specimen was ileal tissue. The receptor set was obtained from an adult with Crohn's disease. Both conserved end residues are part of each CDR3. A D gene is named only where the DNA matches it firmly. The size field is filled for only some rows; it gives once, few, many or a size class.

TRBV7-8	TRBJ2-3	NA	NA	CASSLLEMSTDTQYF	TGTGCCAGCAGCTTACTGGAGATGAGCACAGATACGCAGTATTTT
TRBV9	TRBJ1-1	NA	NA	CASSAPYPGGGGDTEAFF	TGTGCCAGCAGCGCCCCTTACCCGGGGGGCGGGGGTGACACTGAAGCTTTCTTT
TRBV30	TRBJ1-3	NA	NA	CAWSLGGAYSGNTIYF	TGTGCCTGGAGCCTTGGCGGGGCCTACTCTGGAAACACCATATATTTT
TRBV5-1	TRBJ2-7	TRBD1	NA	CASSLAGTGSSYEQYF	TGCGCCAGCAGCTTGGCCGGGACAGGGAGTTCCTACGAGCAGTACTTC
TRBV4-2	TRBJ2-1	NA	NA	CASSQGAGGTYNEQFF	TGTGCCAGCAGCCAAGGCGCCGGGGGAACCTACAATGAGCAGTTCTTC
TRBV30	TRBJ2-2	NA	NA	CAWTWGRNTGELFF	TGTGCCTGGACCTGGGGCCGGAACACCGGGGAGCTGTTTTTT
TRBV5-1	TRBJ1-1	NA	NA	CASSGGQISRDTEAFF	TGCGCCAGCAGCGGTGGACAGATATCCCGGGACACTGAAGCTTTCTTT
TRBV7-7	TRBJ2-2	NA	NA	CASSSGTSSSTGELFF	TGTGCTAGCAGCTCAGGGACTTCTAGCTCCACCGGGGAGCTGTTTTTT
TRBV28	TRBJ2-3	TRBD2	NA	CASSLQRGGLADTQYF	TGTGCCAGCAGTTTGCAGCGGGGGGGCCTAGCAGATACGCAGTATTTT
TRBV9	TRBJ2-1	TRBD2	NA	CASSGPASGNNEQFF	TGTGCCAGCAGCGGCCCCGCTAGCGGGAATAATGAGCAGTTCTTC
TRBV27	TRBJ1-2	TRBD1	NA	CASRGLWTGFDYGYTF	TGTGCCAGCAGGGGCCTTTGGACAGGGTTTGACTATGGCTACACCTTC
TRBV19	TRBJ1-5	NA	once	CASSARRGLGQPQHF	TGTGCCAGTAGTGCCCGGAGAGGATTGGGTCAGCCCCAGCATTTT
TRBV5-1	TRBJ1-1	TRBD1	NA	CASTPDRGGTEAFF	TGCGCCAGCACCCCGGACAGGGGCGGAACTGAAGCTTTCTTT
TRBV19	TRBJ2-7	NA	once	CASSISPLPAYEQYF	TGTGCCAGTAGTATAAGTCCACTGCCTGCCTACGAGCAGTACTTC
TRBV6-1	TRBJ2-5	NA	NA	CASSESGWLRQETQYF	TGTGCCAGCAGTGAATCAGGGTGGCTGAGACAAGAGACCCAGTACTTC
TRBV4-3	TRBJ2-2	TRBD2	once	CASSQEGRAGGSGELFF	TGCGCCAGCAGCCAAGAAGGGAGGGCTGGCGGGTCCGGGGAGCTGTTTTTT
TRBV5-5	TRBJ2-1	TRBD2	few	CASSLGEGFDEQFF	TGTGCCAGCAGCTTGGGGGAGGGCTTTGATGAGCAGTTCTTC
TRBV7-9	TRBJ1-1	NA	once	CASSRTGMNTEAFF	TGTGCCAGCAGCCGGACTGGTATGAACACTGAAGCTTTCTTT
TRBV10-2	TRBJ2-1	TRBD2	NA	CASSAVGSGRSGSYNEQFF	TGCGCCAGCAGTGCCGTCGGTAGCGGGAGATCGGGCTCCTACAATGAGCAGTTCTTC
TRBV23-1	TRBJ1-4	TRBD1	NA	CASSSPGQHRAPTNEKLFF	TGCGCCAGCAGTTCACCGGGACAGCATAGGGCCCCAACTAATGAAAAACTGTTTTTT
TRBV30	TRBJ2-7	TRBD1	NA	CAWSKRGQGEQYF	TGTGCCTGGAGTAAAAGGGGGCAAGGAGAGCAGTACTTC
TRBV19	TRBJ1-4	NA	NA	CASSIPKSWAGFNEKLFF	TGTGCCAGTAGTATACCGAAAAGCTGGGCAGGGTTTAATGAAAAACTGTTTTTT
TRBV7-9	TRBJ1-3	NA	NA	CASSLPGSAGNTIYF	TGTGCCAGCAGCCTTCCCGGTTCGGCTGGAAACACCATATATTTT
TRBV27	TRBJ2-1	TRBD2	NA	CASSFSGTNSYNEQFF	TGTGCCAGCAGCTTCTCCGGGACTAACTCCTACAATGAGCAGTTCTTC
TRBV19	TRBJ1-1	TRBD1	NA	CASTKTGGLAIRAFF	TGTGCCAGTACTAAAACAGGGGGCCTGGCTATTCGGGCTTTCTTT
TRBV19	TRBJ1-1	NA	NA	CASSTYRDTEAFF	TGTGCCAGTAGTACCTACAGGGATACTGAAGCTTTCTTT
TRBV19	TRBJ1-2	NA	once	CASRGAGTNGYTF	TGTGCCAGTAGAGGCGCAGGTACCAATGGCTACACCTTC
TRBV27	TRBJ1-5	NA	NA	CASSLRQGNNQPQHF	TGTGCCAGCAGTTTAAGGCAGGGAAACAATCAGCCCCAGCATTTT
TRBV7-9	TRBJ1-2	TRBD1	NA	CASSRPTGVNYGHTF	TGTGCCAGCAGCCGACCAACAGGGGTTAACTATGGCCACACCTTC